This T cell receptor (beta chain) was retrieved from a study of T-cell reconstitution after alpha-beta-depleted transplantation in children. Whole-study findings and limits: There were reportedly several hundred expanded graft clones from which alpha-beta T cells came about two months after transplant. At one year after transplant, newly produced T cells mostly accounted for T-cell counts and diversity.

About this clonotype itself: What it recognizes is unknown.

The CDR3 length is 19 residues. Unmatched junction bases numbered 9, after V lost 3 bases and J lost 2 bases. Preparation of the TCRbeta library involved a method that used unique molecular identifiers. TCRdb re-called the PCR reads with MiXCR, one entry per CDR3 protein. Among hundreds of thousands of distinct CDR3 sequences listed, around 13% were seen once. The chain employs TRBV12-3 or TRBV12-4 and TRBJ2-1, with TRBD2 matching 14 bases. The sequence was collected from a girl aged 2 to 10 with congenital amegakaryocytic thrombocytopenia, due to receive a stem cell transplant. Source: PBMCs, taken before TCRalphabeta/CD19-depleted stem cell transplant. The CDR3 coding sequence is TGTGCCAGCAGTTTTATCGGGACTAGCGGGAGTATCCCCTACAATGAGCAGTTCTTC. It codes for CASSFIGTSGSIPYNEQFF.